The next 12 T cell receptor beta chains were all read from a single sample in a study of cytomegalovirus exposure and HLA in healthy donors. This PCR relied on a set of 60 Vbeta primers and 13 Jbeta primers. TCRdb keeps only in-frame clones here, not all; method: immunoSEQ multiplex PCR. The table includes 150,000 to 200,000 clones, roughly 85% detected once. The sequenced material came from PBMCs. Every receptor here comes from a man between 40 and 49 years old in good health and CMV-seropositive.

With regard to this clone: The germline gene is not matched at one end of the junction; a read error may be the cause. The V and J genes are TRBV5-1 and TRBJ2-5; 7 positions agree with TRBD1. The CDR3 runs 13 residues. Germline V gene lookup returns CDR1 SGHRS and CDR2 YFSETQ. CDR3 in amino acids: CASSVQGEETQYF. DNA for the CDR3: TGTGCCAGCAGCGTGCAGGGGGAAGAGACCCAGTACTTC.

The genes are TRBV28 and TRBJ1-2; D is perhaps TRBD1 (6 bases). The CDR3 has 13 amino acids. V gave up 7 bases and J gave up 4 bases, with 13 bases separating them. Germline V gene data show CDR1 as MDHEN and CDR2 as SYDVKM. CDR3 bases: TGTGCCAGCAACCACGGGGGGCTCTATGGCTACACCTTC. It is translated as CASNHGGLYGYTF.

The chain couples TRBV19 to TRBJ2-7; a weak D match, TRBD2 (5 bases). The CDR3 is made up of 12 amino acids. CDR1 is LNHDA and CDR2 is SQIVND in the germline V gene (reference sequence). The germline V and J ends were trimmed by 7 bases and 3 bases, with 10 bases remaining between them. CDR3 protein: CASIGLNYEQYF. The CDR3, as DNA: TGTGCCAGTATTGGACTCAACTACGAGCAGTACTTC.

This clone has only one observation. Written as DNA, the CDR3 is TGTGCCAGCAGCCTCGCCGGGGGCAATCAGCCCCAGCATTTT. Translation gives CASSLAGGNQPQHF. The J gene is TRBJ1-5, the V gene TRBV9; D ambiguous. The CDR3 sequence is 14 residues long. V lost 4 bases and J lost 2, with 10 bases in between. Germline V gene sequence: CDR1 SGDLS, CDR2 YYNGEE.

The gene calls are TRBV11-3 and TRBJ2-2, with 10 bases identical to TRBD2. The length of the CDR3 is 16 residues. CDR1 SGHNT and CDR2 YENEEA come from the germline V gene. Unmatched junction bases numbered 0, after V lost 1 base and J lost 1 base. CDR3 in amino acids: CASSLGLAGNTGELFF. In DNA form, the CDR3 reads TGTGCCAGCAGCTTAGGACTAGCGGGGAACACCGGGGAGCTGTTTTTT.

The J gene is TRBJ2-7, the V gene TRBV29-1; D not certain. The CDR3 covers 12 residues. The V gene lost 3 bases and the J gene lost 5 bases, with 11 bases spanning the gap. CDR1 is SQVTM and CDR2 is ANQGSEA in the germline V gene. In DNA form, the CDR3 reads TGCAGCGTTGAGGAGAACAAGAACGAGCAGTACTTC. Translating it yields CSVEENKNEQYF.

The V call is TRBV7-2, the J call TRBJ1-1; D is unclear. V dropped 1 base and J dropped 6 bases, with 18 bases sitting between them. The CDR3 consists of 16 residues. CDR1 and CDR2 from the germline V gene are SGHTA and FQGNSA. The CDR3 nucleotides are TGTGCCAGCAGCTTAGTCGGACTGGTTGGAATCGCTGAAGCTTTCTTT. Translating gives CASSLVGLVGIAEAFF.

The chain couples TRBV6-1 to TRBJ1-5; TRBD1 matches at 8 bases. CDR1 is MNHNS and CDR2 is SASEGT in the germline V gene. The CDR3 is 15 amino acids. V dropped 4 bases and J dropped 1; count of bases not matched to a gene: 3. In DNA form, the CDR3 reads TGTGCCAGCAGTGTGGGACAGGCAAGCAATCAGCCCCAGCATTTT. This gives the protein CASSVGQASNQPQHF.

The chain employs TRBV5-1 and TRBJ2-2, with a weak D call TRBD2 (5 bases). V was pared by 2 bases and J by 4 bases, with 15 bases between. Germline CDR1 and CDR2: SGHRS and YFSETQ. This CDR3 is 16 amino acids long. CDR3 sequence: CASSFAGGGVTGELFF. As DNA, the CDR3 is TGCGCCAGCAGCTTCGCAGGAGGTGGTGTCACCGGGGAGCTGTTTTTT. Using reference TRBV5-1 and TRBJ2-2 for the parts outside the CDR3, the full variable domain is KAGVTQTPRYLIKTRGQQVTLSCSPISGHRSVSWYQQTPGQGLQFLFEYFSETQRNKGNFPGRFSGRQFSNSRSEMNVSTLELGDSALYLCASSFAGGGVTGELFFGEGSRLTVL.

The CDR3 DNA follows: TGTGCCAGCAGCTTGGGAGTCGGCTACACCTTC. Translation gives CASSLGVGYTF. The V call is TRBV5-6, the J call TRBJ1-2; D is uncertain. The CDR3 totals 11 residues. V lost 0 bases, J lost 8 bases, and 5 bases lay in between. Germline V gene data show CDR1 as SGHDT and CDR2 as YYEEEE.

The chain links TRBV9 to TRBJ2-4; D not resolved. Germline V lookup: CDR1 SGDLS, CDR2 YYNGEE. CDR3 length equals 12 residues. Trimming cost V 0 bases and J 12 bases, with 10 bases left between them. This CDR3 reads CASSVVKHSQYF. In nucleotides, the CDR3 is TGTGCCAGCAGCGTAGTCAAACACAGTCAGTACTTC. The whole variable domain, filled in from reference TRBV9 and TRBJ2-4, reads DSGVTQTPKHLITATGQRVTLRCSPRSGDLSVYWYQQSLDQGLQFLIQYYNGEERAKGNILERFSAQQFPDLHSELNLSSLELGDSALYFCASSVVKHSQYFGAGTRLSVL.

This clone was detected a few times. Germline and junction disagree at one end, which may indicate a read error. V gene TRBV6-1 combines with J gene TRBJ2-5; D unresolved. Germline CDR1 and CDR2: MNHNS and SASEGT. The CDR3 has 11 residues. CDR3 DNA sequence: TGTGCCAGCAGATACCAAGCGACCCAGTACTTC. This encodes CASRYQATQYF.